This TCR beta chain was captured in a study of human T cells and chemical hapten exposure. Study-level information: Yields of TCR per sample differed, chiefly owing to small differences in pooled library volume.

Study-level findings and limits: Sensitizing to DPC left TCRs with a frequency above 1 in 1000 unaltered.

As the library was built, unique molecular identifiers were attached to individual cDNA molecules. Using its own MiXCR run on the RACE reads, TCRdb lists one record per CDR3 protein. The repertoire holds 130,000 or so distinct CDR3 sequences, with about 9% as singletons. On this clonotype: Antigen unknown.

Regarding time point: healthy volunteer bleed at 2 weeks. Researchers extracted total RNA from unfractionated whole blood. CDR1 and CDR2 (germline): SGHVS, FQNEAQ. The CDR3 sequence is 15 residues long. V was trimmed by 5 bases and J by 0 bases, leaving 14 bases between them. The chain has TRBV7-8 and TRBJ2-7; D not resolved. Sequencing was done on a sample of whole blood. The receptor was isolated from a male donor in good health. Some clones in this sample may be carry-over from other donors' samples. CDR3 nucleotide sequence: TGTGCCAGCAGCCCCGGTTCGGCCTTCTCCTACGAGCAGTACTTC. Protein: CASSPGSAFSYEQYF. Full variable domain (rest looked up from reference TRBV7-8 and TRBJ2-7): GAGVSQSPRYKVAKRGQDVALRCDPISGHVSLFWYQQALGQGPEFLTYFQNEAQLDKSGLPSDRFFAERPEGSVSTLKIQRTQQEDSAVYLCASSPGSAFSYEQYFGPGTRLTVT.